The text below deals with one T cell receptor (beta chain). Its antigen is currently unknown. The data are from a study of cytomegalovirus exposure and HLA in healthy donors. Points from the study as a whole: In an earlier analysis, productive rearrangement rates for most beta V segments clustered near 87% or 30%.

Losses at the gene ends were 6 bases for V and 6 bases for J; bases not matched to a gene: 11. The CDR3 has 15 residues. Germline CDR1 reads MNHEY; CDR2 reads SVGAGI. 60 Vbeta and 13 Jbeta primers were used in PCR. The method was immunoSEQ multiplex PCR; TCRdb's version includes in-frame clones alone and lacks a portion of them. The profile covers roughly 150,000 clones, with approximately 73% appearing a single time and 10% taken by the ten largest. This TCR was recovered from a man between 25 and 39 years old in good health and CMV-seropositive. Source material: PBMCs. This sequence joins TRBV6-5 and TRBJ1-1, with 9 bases fitting TRBD1. The CDR3 DNA reads TGTGCCAGCAGACAAGTCCCGGGACAGGGTCCTGAAGCTTTCTTT. Amino acid sequence: CASRQVPGQGPEAFF.